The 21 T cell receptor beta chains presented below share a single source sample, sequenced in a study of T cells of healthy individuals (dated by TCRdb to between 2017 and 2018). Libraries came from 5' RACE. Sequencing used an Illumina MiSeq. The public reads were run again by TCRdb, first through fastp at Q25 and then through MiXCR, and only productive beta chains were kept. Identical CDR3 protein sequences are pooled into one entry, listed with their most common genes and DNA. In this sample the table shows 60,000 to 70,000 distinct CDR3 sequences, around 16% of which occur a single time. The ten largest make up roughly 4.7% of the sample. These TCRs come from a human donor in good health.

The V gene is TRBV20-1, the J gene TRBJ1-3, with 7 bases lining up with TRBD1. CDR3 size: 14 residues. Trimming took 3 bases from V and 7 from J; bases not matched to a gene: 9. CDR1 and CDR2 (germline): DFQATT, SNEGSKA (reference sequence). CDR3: CSARTDRASNTIYF. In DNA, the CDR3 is TGCAGTGCTAGGACTGACAGGGCCAGCAACACCATATATTTT.

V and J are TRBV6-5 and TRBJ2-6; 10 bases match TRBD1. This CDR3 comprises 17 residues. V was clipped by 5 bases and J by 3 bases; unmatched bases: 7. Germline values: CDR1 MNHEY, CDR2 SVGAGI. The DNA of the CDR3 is TGTGCCAGCAGTCCCGGGACAGGGGTTGGTGGGGCCAACGTCCTGACTTTC. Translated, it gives CASSPGTGVGGANVLTF.

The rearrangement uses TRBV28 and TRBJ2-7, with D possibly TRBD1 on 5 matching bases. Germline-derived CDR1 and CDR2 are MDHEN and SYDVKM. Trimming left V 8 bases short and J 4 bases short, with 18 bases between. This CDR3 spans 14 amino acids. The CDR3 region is CASLRSDRPYEQYF. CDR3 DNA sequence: TGTGCCAGCCTACGTTCCGACAGACCTTACGAGCAGTACTTC.

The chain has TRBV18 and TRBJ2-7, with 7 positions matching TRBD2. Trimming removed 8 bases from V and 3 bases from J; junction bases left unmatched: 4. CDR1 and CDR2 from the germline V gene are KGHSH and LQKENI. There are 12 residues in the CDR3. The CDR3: CASGLADYEQYF. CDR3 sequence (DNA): TGTGCCAGCGGTCTAGCGGACTACGAGCAGTACTTC.

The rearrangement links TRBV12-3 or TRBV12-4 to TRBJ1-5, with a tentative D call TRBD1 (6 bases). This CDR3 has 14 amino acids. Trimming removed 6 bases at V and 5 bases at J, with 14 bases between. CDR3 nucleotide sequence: TGTGCCAGCAGACCTACAGGGTTCGATCAGCCCCAGCATTTT. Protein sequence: CASRPTGFDQPQHF.

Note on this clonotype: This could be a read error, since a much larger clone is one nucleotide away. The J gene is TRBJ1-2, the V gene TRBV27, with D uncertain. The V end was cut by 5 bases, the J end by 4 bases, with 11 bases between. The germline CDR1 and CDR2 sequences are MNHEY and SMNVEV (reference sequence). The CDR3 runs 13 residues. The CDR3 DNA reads TGTGCCAGCAGTGCGAGAGGAGTCTATGGCTACACCTTC. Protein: CASSARGVYGYTF.

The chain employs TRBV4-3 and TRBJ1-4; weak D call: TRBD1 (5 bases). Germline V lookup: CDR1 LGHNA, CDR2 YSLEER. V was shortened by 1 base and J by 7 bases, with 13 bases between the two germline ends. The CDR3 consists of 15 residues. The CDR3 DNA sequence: TGCGCCAGCAGCCAAGCCATGCGGGGGGGTGAAAAACTGTTTTTT. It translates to CASSQAMRGGEKLFF.

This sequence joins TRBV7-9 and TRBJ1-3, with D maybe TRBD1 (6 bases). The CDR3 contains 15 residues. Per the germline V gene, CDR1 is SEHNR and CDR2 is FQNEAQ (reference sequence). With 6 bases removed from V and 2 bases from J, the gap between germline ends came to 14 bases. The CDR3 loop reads CASSLNREAGNTIYF. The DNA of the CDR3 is TGTGCCAGCAGTCTAAACAGGGAAGCTGGAAACACCATATATTTT.

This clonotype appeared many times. The CDR3 sequence: CSAARVKGAGQPQHF. The CDR3, as DNA: TGCAGTGCGGCTAGGGTGAAGGGGGCAGGGCAGCCCCAGCATTTT. The chain employs TRBV20-1 and TRBJ1-5, with 7 bases fitting TRBD1. Germline loops: CDR1 DFQATT, CDR2 SNEGSKA (reference sequence). With 6 bases clipped from V and 7 bases from J, the junction kept 15 bases outside the gene matches. The CDR3 covers 15 residues.

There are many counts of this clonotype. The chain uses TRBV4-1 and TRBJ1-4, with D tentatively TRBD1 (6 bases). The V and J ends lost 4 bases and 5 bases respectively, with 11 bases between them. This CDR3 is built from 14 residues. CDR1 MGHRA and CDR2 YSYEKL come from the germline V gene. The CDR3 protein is CASSPPTGNEKLFF. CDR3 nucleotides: TGCGCCAGCAGCCCACCGACAGGAAATGAAAAACTGTTTTTT.

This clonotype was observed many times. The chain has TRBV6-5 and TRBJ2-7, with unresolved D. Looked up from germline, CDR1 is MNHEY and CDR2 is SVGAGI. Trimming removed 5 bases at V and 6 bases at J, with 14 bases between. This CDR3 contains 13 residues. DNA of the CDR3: TGTGCCAGCAGTGTCGCTCGGGTCGGCGAGCAGTACTTC. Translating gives CASSVARVGEQYF.

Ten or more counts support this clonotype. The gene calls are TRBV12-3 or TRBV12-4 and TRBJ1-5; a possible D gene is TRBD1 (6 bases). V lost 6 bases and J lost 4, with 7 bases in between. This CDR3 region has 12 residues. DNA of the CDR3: TGTGCCAGCAGAGGGGGGAATCAGCCCCAGCATTTT. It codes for CASRGGNQPQHF.

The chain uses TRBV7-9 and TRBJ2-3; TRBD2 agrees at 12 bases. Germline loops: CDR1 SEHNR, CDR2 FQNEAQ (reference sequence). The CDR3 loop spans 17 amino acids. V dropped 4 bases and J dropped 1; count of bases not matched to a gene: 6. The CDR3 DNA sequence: TGTGCCAGCAGCTCGACTAGCGGGAGCTGGGGCACAGATACGCAGTATTTT. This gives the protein CASSSTSGSWGTDTQYF. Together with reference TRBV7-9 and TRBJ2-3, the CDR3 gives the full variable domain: DTGVSQNPRHKITKRGQNVTFRCDPISEHNRLYWYRQTLGQGPEFLTYFQNEAQLEKSRLLSDRFSAERPKGSFSTLEIQRTEQGDSAMYLCASSSTSGSWGTDTQYFGPGTRLTVL.

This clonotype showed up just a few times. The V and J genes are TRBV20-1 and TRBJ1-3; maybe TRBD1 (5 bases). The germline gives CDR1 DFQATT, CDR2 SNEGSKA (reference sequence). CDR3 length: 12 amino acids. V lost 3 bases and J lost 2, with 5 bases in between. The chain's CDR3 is CSASRAGNTIYF. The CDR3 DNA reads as TGCAGTGCTAGCAGGGCTGGAAACACCATATATTTT.

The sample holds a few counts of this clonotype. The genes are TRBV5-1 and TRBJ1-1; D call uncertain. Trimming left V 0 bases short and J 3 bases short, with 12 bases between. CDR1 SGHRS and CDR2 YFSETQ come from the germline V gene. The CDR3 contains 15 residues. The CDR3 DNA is TGCGCCAGCAGCTTGGGGGGAGGGTTAGACACTGAAGCTTTCTTT. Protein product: CASSLGGGLDTEAFF.

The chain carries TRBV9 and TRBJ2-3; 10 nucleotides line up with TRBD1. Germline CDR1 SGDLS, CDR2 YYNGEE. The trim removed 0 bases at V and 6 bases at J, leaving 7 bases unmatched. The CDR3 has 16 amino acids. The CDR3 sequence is CASSVVTGQGMDTQYF. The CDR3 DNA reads TGTGCCAGCAGCGTAGTAACGGGACAGGGGATGGATACGCAGTATTTT.

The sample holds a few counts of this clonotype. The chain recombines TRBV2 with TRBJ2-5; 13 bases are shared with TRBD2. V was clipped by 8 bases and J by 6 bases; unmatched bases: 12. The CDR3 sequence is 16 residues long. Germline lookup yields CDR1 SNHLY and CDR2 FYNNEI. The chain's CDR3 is CASSGTSGIGFQTQYF. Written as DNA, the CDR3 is TGTGCCAGCTCCGGGACTAGCGGGATAGGGTTTCAGACCCAGTACTTC.

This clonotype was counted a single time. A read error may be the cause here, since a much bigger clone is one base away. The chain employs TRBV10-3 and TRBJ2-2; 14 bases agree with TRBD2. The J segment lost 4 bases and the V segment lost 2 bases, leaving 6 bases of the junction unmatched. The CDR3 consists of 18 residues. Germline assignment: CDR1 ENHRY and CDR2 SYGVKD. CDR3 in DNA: TGTGCCATCAGTGAGGGACTAGCGGGAGGCCCGTCCACCGGGGAGCTGTTTTTT. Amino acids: CAISEGLAGGPSTGELFF.

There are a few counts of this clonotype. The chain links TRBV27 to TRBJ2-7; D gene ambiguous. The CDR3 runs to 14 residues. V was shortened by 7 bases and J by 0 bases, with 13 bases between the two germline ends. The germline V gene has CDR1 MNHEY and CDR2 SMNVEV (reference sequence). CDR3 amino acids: CASKVGVSSYEQYF. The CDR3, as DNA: TGTGCCAGCAAGGTTGGGGTTAGCTCCTACGAGCAGTACTTC.

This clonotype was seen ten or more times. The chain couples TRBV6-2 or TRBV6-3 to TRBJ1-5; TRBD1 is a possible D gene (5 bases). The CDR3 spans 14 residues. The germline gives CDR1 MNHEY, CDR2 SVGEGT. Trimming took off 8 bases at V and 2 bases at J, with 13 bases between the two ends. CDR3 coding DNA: TGTGCCAGCGGGGCCGGGGGTGGCAATCAGCCCCAGCATTTT. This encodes CASGAGGGNQPQHF.

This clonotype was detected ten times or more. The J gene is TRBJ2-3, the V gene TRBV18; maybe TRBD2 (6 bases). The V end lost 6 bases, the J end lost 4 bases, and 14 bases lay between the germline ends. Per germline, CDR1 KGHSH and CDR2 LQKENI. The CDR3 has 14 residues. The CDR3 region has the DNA TGTGCCAGCTCCCCCGGGGCGGGACCAGATACGCAGTATTTT. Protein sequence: CASSPGAGPDTQYF.